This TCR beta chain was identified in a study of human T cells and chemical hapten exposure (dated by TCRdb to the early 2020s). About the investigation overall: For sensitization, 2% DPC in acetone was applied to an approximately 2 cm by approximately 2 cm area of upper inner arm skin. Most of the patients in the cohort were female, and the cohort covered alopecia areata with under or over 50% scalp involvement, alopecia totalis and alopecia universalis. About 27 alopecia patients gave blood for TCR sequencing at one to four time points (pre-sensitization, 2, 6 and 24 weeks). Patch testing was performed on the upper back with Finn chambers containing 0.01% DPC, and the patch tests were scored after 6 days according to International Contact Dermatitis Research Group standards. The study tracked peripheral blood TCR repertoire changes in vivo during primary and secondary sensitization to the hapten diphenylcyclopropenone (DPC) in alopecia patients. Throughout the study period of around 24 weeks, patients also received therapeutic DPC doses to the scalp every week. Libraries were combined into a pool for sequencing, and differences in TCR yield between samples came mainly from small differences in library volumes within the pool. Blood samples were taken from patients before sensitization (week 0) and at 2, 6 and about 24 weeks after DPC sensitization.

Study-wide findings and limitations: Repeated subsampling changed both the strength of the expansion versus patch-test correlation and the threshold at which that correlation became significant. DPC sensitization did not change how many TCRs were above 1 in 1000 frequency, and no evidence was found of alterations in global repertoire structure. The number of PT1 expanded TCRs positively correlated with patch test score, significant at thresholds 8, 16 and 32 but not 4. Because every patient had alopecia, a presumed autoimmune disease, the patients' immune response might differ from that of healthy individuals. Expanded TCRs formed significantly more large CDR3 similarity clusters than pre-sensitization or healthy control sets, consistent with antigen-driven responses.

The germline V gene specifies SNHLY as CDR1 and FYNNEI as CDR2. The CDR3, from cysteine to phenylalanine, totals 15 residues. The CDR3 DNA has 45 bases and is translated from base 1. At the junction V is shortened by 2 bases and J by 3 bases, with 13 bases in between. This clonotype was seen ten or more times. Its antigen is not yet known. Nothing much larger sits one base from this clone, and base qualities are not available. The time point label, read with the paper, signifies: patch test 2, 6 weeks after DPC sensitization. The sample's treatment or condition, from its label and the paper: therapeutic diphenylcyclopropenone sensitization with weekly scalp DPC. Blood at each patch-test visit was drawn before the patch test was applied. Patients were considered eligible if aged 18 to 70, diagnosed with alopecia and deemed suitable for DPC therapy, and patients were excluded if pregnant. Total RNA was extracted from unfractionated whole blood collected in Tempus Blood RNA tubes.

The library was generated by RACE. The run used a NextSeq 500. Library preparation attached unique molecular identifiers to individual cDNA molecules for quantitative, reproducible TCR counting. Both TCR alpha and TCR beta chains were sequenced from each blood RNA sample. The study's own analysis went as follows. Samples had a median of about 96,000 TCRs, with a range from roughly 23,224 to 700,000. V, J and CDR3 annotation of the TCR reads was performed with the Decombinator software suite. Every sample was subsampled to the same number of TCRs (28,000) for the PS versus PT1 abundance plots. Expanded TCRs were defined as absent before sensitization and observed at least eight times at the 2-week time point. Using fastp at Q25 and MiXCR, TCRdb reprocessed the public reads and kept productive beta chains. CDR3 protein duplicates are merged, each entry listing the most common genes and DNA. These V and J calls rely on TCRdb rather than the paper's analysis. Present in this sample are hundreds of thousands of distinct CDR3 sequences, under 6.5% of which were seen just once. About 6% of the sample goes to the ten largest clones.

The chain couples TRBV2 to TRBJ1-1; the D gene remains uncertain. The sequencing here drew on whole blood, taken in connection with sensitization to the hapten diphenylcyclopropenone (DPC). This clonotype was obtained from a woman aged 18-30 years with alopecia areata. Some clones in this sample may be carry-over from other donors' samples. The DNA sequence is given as TGTGCCAGCAGTGAAATCCCGAGGGTGGACACTGAAGCTTTCTTT. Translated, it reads CASSEIPRVDTEAFF.